The clone carrying this T cell receptor beta chain was counted once. This sample stems from a study of patients and donors after allogeneic stem cell transplantation. Germline values: CDR1 SGDLS, CDR2 YYNGEE. The V and J ends lost 0 bases and 6 bases respectively, with 17 bases between them. This CDR3 is 16 amino acids long. TCRdb reprocessed the RT-PCR reads via MiXCR and lists one record per CDR3 protein. The sample contains 85,000 to 90,000 distinct CDR3 sequences, roughly 52% of which appear only once. Sequencing was carried out using blood, either unsorted or a sorted T cell fraction (not recorded which). This TCR was sampled from a human donor who was either an allogeneic HSCT recipient or a stem cell or donor lymphocyte infusion donor (not recorded which). It is not recorded whose cells these are; they may come from a transplant donor. This chain uses TRBV9 with TRBJ2-3; D is unclear. The CDR3 bases are TGTGCCAGCAGCGTAGACGGCGGTCCGGCCATGGATACGCAGTATTTT. Its protein product is CASSVDGGPAMDTQYF.